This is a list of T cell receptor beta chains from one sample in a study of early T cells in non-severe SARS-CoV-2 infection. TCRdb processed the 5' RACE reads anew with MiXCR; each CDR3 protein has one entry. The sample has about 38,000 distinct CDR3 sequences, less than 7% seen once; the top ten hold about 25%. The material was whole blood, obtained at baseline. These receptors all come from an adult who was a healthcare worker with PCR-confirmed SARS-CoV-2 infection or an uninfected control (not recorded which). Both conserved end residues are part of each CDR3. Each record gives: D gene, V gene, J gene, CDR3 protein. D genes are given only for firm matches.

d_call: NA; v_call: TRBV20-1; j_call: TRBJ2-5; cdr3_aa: CSARDPGIRTSGTQYF
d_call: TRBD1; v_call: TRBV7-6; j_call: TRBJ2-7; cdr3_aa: CASSYGQGAFDEQYF
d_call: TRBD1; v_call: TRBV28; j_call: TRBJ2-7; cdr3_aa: CASFPGQGSSYEQYF
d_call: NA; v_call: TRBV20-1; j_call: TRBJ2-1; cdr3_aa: CSASLPVYNEQFF
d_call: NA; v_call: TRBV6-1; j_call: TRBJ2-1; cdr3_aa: CASSERGRALGQFF
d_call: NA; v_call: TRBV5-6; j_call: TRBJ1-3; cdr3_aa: CASSLAAVSGNTIYF
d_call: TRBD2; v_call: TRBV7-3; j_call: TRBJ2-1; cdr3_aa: CASSLVFQTSGYNEQFF
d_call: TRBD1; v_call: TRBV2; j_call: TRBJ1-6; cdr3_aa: CASSQFARGLGSPLHF
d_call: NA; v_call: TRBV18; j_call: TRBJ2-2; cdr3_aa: CASSPAGVNTGELFF
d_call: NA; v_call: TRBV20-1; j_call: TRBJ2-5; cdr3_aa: CSVRTGQETQYF
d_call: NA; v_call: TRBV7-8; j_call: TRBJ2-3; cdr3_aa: CASSLDPDTQYF
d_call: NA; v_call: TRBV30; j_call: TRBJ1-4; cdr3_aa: CAWSWGSGANEKLFF
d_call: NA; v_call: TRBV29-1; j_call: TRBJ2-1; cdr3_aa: CSVVWDTNEQFF
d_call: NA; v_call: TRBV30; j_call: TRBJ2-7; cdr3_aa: CAWSSGLAPYEQYF
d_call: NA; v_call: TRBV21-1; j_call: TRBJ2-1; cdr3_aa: CASSKVCSVCYNEQFF
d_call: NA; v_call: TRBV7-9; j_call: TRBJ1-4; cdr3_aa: CASSPRAATNEKLFF
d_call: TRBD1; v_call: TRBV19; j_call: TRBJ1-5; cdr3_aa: CASSPRTGGSPAGQPQHF
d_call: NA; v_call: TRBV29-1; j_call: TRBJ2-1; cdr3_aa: CSGGENEQFF
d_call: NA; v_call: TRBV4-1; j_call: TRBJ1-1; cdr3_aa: CASSQDPGLNRLNTEAFF
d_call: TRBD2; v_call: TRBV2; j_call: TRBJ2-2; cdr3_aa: CASSIQREGRTGELFF
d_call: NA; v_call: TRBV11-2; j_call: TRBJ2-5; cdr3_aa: CASSLHKTQYF
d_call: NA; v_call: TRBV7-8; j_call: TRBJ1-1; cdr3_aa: CASSLAQKGVEAFF
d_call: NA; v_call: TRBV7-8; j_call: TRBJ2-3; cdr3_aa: CASSYDYLTDTQYF
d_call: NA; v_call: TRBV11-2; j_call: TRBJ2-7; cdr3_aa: CASSLGGGGRYEQYF
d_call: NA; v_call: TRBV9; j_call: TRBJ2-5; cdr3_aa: CASSPRPPSETQYF
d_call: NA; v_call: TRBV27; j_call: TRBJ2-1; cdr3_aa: CASSLSPLSHNEQFF
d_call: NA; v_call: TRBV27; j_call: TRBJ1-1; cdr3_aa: CASASRVEAFF
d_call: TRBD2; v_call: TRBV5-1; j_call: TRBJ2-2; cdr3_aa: CASSLGAGGLTTGELFF